Detailed here is one T cell receptor (beta chain). Its antigen is unknown. This sample stems from a study of beta chain features in type 1 diabetes. Overall study: Examination spanned about 110 million sorted cells from all samples. Study results and caveats: TCRB CDR3 length was moderately but significantly reduced in all four CD4+ subsets of Type 1 diabetes patients.

The isolated RNA, all of it, was reverse transcribed, so expressed TCRB transcripts were what got sequenced. Assay used: immunoSEQ multiplex PCR; TCRdb lists only in-frame clones, some missing. This table has 15,000 to 19,000 clones, roughly 69% appearing once. CDR3 length: 13 amino acids. The V gene's germline CDR1 is LNHDA and CDR2 SQIVND (reference sequence). After removal of 5 bases from V and 4 bases from J, the junction contained 3 bases not matched to a gene. The material sequenced was Tregs from blood. The chain uses TRBV19 and TRBJ2-5; the match to TRBD2 covers 8 bases. This receptor was taken from a man under 40 with type 1 diabetes. This CDR3 reads CASSAGGGETQYF. CDR3 DNA sequence: TGTGCCAGTAGTGCCGGGGGGGGAGAGACCCAGTACTTC.